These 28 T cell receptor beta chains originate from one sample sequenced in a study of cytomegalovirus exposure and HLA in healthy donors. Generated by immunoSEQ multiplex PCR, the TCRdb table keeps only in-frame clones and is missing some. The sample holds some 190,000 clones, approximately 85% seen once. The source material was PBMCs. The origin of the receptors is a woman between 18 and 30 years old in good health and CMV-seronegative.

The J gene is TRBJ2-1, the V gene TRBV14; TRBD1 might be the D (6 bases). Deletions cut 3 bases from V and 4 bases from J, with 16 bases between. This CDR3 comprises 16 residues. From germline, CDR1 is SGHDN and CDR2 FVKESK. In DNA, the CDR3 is TGTGCCAGCAGCCATACAGGGTTCTGGTCTTACAATGAGCAGTTCTTC. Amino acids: CASSHTGFWSYNEQFF.

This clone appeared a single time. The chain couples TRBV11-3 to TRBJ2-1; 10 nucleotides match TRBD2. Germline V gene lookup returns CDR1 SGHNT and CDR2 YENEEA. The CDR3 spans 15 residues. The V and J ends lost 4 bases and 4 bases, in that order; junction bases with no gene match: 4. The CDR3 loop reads CASSWIAGGYNEQFF. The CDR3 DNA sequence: TGTGCCAGCAGCTGGATAGCGGGGGGTTACAATGAGCAGTTCTTC. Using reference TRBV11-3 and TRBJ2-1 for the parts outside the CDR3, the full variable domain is EAGVVQSPRYKIIEKKQPVAFWCNPISGHNTLYWYLQNLGQGPELLIRYENEEAVDDSQLPKDRFSAERLKGVDSTLKIQPAELGDSAVYLCASSWIAGGYNEQFFGPGTRLTVL.

CDR3 amino acids: CAISEVGHFQETQYF. The DNA for the CDR3 is TGTGCCATCAGTGAGGTTGGACACTTCCAAGAGACCCAGTACTTC. This chain connects TRBV10-3 to TRBJ2-5; D possibly corresponds to TRBD1 (5 bases). The CDR3 runs 15 residues. V was clipped by 2 bases and J by 1 base, with 11 bases between them. Germline values: CDR1 ENHRY, CDR2 SYGVKD.

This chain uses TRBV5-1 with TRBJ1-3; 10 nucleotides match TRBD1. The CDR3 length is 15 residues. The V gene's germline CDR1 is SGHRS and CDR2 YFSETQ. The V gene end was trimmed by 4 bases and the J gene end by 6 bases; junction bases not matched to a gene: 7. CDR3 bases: TGCGCCAGCAGCCCCGGGACAGGGGCCCCAAACACCATATATTTT. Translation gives CASSPGTGAPNTIYF.

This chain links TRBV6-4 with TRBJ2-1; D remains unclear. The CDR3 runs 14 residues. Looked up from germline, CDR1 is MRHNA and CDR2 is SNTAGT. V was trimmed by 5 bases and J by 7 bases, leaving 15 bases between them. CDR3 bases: TGTGCCAGCAGTTACGGTCCACCAAGTAATGAGCAGTTCTTC. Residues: CASSYGPPSNEQFF.

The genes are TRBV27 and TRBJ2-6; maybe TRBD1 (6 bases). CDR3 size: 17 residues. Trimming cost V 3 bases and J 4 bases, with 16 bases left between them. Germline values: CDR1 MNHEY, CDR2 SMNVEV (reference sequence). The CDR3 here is CASSLLLGAFGANVLTF. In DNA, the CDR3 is TGTGCCAGCAGTTTGTTGTTGGGGGCGTTCGGGGCCAACGTCCTGACTTTC.

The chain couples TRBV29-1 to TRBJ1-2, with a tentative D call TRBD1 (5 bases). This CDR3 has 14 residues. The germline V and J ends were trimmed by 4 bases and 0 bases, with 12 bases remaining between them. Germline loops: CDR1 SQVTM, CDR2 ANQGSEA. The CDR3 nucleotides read TGCAGCGTTGTCGGAGGGGCCACTAACTATGGCTACACCTTC. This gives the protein CSVVGGATNYGYTF.

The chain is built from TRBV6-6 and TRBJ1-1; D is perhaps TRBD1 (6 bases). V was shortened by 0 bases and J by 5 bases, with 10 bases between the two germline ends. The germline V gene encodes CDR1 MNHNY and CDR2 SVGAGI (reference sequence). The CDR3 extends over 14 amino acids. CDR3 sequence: CASSYSGGQTEAFF. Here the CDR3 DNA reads TGTGCCAGCAGTTACTCCGGGGGGCAAACTGAAGCTTTCTTT.

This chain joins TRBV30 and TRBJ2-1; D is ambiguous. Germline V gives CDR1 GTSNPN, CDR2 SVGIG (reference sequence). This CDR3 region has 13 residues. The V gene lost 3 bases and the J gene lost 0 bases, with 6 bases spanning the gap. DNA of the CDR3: TGTGCCTGGAGAAAGAGCTCCTACAATGAGCAGTTCTTC. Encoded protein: CAWRKSSYNEQFF.

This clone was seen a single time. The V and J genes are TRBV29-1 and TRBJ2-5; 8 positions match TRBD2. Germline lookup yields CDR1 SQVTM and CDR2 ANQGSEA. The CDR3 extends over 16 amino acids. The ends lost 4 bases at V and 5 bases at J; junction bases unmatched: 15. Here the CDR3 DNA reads TGCAGCGTTGCCCCGGGTCGGACTAGCTTATCGGAGACCCAGTACTTC. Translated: CSVAPGRTSLSETQYF.

In nucleotides, the CDR3 is TGTGCCAGCAGGCCAACCGGGACAGAGAACTATGGCTACACCTTC. It yields the protein CASRPTGTENYGYTF. This chain uses TRBV6-5 with TRBJ1-2; 7 bases fit TRBD1. Germline CDR1 reads MNHEY; CDR2 reads SVGAGI. The ends lost 6 bases at V and 2 bases at J; junction bases unmatched: 9. The CDR3 has 15 amino acids.

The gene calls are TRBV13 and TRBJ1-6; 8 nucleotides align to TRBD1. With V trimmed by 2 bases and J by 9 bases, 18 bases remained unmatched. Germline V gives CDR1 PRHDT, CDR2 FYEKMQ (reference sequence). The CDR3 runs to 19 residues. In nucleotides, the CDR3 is TGTGCCAGCAGCTTAACACAGGGGGGGCAGGGCGAAGTACTTTCACCCCTCCACTTT. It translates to CASSLTQGGQGEVLSPLHF.

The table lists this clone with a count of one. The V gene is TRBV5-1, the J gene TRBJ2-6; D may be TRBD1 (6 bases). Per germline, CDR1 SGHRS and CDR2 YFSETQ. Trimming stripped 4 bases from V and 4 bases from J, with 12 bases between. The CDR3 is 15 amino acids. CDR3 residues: CASSGGQFGANVLTF. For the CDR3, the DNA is TGCGCCAGCAGCGGAGGACAGTTCGGGGCCAACGTCCTGACTTTC.

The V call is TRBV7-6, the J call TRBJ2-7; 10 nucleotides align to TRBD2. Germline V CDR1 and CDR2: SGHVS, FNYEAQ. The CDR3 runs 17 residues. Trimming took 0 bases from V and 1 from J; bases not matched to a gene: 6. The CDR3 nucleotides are TGTGCCAGCAGCTTAGCCGATCTTAGCGGGAGGTCCTACGAGCAGTACTTC. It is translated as CASSLADLSGRSYEQYF.

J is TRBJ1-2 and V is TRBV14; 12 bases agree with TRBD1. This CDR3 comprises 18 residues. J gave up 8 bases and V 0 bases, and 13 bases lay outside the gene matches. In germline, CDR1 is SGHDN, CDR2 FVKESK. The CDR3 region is CASSQDSFPGQGAGGYTF. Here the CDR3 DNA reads TGTGCCAGCAGCCAAGACTCATTTCCGGGACAGGGGGCAGGCGGCTACACCTTC.

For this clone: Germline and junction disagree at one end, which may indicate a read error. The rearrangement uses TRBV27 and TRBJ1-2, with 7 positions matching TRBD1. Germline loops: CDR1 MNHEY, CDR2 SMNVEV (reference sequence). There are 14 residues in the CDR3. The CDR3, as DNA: TGTGCCAGCAGTTCCCCAAGACAGGGCTATGGCTGCACCTTC. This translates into CASSSPRQGYGCTF.

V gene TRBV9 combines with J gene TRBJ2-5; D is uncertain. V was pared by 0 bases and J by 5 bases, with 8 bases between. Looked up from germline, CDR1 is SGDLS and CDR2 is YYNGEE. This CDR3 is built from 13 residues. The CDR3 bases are TGTGCCAGCAGCGTAGGAAGGCGGGAGACCCAGTACTTC. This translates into CASSVGRRETQYF.

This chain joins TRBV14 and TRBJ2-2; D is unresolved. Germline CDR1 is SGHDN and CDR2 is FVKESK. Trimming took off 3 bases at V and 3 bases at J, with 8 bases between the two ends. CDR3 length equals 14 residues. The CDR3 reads CASSQSTYTGELFF. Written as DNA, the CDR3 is TGTGCCAGCAGCCAGAGTACTTACACCGGGGAGCTGTTTTTT.

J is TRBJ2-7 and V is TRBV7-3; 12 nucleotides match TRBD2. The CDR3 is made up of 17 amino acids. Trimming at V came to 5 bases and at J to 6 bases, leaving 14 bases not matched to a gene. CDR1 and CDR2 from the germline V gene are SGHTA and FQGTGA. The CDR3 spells CASSLTSGGGTSSEQYF. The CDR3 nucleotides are TGTGCCAGCAGCCTGACTAGCGGGGGAGGTACGTCTTCCGAGCAGTACTTC.

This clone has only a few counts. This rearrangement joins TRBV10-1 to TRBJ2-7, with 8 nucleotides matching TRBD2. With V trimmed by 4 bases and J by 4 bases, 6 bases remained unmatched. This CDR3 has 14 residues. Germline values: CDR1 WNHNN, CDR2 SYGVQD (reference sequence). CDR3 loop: CASSGVAGPYEQYF. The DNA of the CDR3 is TGCGCCAGCAGTGGGGTAGCGGGACCGTACGAGCAGTACTTC.

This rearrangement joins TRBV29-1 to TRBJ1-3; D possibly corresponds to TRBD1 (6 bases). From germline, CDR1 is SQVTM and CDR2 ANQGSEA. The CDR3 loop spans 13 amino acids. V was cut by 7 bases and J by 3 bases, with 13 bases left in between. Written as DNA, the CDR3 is TGCAGCGCTGTGGGGGGGCTTGGAAACACCATATATTTT. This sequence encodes CSAVGGLGNTIYF.

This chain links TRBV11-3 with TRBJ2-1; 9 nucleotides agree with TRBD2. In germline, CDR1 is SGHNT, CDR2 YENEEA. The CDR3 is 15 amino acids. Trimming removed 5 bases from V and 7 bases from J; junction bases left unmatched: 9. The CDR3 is CASSTRGGISNEQFF. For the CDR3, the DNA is TGTGCCAGCAGCACGCGGGGGGGCATTAGTAATGAGCAGTTCTTC.

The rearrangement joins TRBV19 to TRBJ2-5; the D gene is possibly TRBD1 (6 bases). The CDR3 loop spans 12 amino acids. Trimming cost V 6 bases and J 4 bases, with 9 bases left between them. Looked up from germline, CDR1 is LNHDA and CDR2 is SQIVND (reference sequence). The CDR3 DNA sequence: TGTGCCAGTAGCACAGGGCGAGAGACCCAGTACTTC. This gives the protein CASSTGRETQYF.

In nucleotides, the CDR3 is TGTGCCAGCAGCTATCAGGGGGTATATAATTCACCCCTCCACTTT. It translates to CASSYQGVYNSPLHF. The gene calls are TRBV13 and TRBJ1-6; 7 bases map to TRBD1. Germline CDR1 PRHDT, CDR2 FYEKMQ (reference sequence). The CDR3 consists of 15 residues. V gave up 4 bases and J gave up 4 bases; unmatched junction bases: 4.

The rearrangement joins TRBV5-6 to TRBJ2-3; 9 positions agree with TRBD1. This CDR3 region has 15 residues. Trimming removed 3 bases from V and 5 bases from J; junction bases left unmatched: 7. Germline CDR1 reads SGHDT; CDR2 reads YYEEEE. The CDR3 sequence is CASSYGTGTGDTQYF. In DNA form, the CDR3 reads TGTGCCAGCAGCTACGGGACAGGGACCGGAGATACGCAGTATTTT.

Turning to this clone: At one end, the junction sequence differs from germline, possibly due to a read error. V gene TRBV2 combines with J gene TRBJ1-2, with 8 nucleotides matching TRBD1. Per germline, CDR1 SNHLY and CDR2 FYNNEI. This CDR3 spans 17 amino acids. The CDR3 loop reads CASIEMGIGTGRPGYTF. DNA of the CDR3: TGTGCCAGCATTGAAATGGGGATTGGGACAGGACGACCCGGTTACACCTTC.

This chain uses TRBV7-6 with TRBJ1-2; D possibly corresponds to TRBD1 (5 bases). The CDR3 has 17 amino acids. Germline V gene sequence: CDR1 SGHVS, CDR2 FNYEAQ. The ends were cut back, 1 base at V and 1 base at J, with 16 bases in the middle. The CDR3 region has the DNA TGTGCCAGCAGCTTAGAAACAGGTTGGGACTATAACTATGGCTACACCTTC. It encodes CASSLETGWDYNYGYTF.

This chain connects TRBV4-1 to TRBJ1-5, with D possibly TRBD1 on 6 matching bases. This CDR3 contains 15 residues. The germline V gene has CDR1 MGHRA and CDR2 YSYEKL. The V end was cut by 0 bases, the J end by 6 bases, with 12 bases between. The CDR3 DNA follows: TGCGCCAGCAGCCAAGATCGCAGGGGTGGTCAGCCCCAGCATTTT. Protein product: CASSQDRRGGQPQHF.